This is a list of T cell receptor beta chains from one sample in a study of PD-1 blockade in classical Hodgkin lymphoma. TCRdb's table, derived via immunoSEQ multiplex PCR, lists solely in-frame clones and lacks some. The table records 15,000 to 20,000 clones, under 85% of them present only once. The sequenced sample consisted of CD4+ T cells from blood. These receptors were taken from a human donor with classical Hodgkin lymphoma. CDR3s include the opening cysteine and the closing phenylalanine or tryptophan. D genes are given only for firm matches. The size entry is marked missing in some rows and otherwise reads once, few, many or a size class.

d_gene: -; j_gene: TRBJ2-7; v_gene: TRBV2; abundance: -; CDR3nt: TGTGCCAGCAGTGCTCGACGCGGGGCGGGGGAGCAGTACTTC; CDR3aa: CASSARRGAGEQYF
d_gene: -; j_gene: TRBJ1-1; v_gene: TRBV11-2; abundance: -; CDR3nt: TGTGCCAGCAGCTTGAGATTTGGACACGTGAACACTGAAGCTTTCTTT; CDR3aa: CASSLRFGHVNTEAFF
d_gene: -; j_gene: TRBJ1-2; v_gene: TRBV7-6; abundance: -; CDR3nt: TGTGCCAGCAGCTTAGATCGGGGTGGAAGGTATGGCTACACCTTC; CDR3aa: CASSLDRGGRYGYTF
d_gene: -; j_gene: TRBJ1-1; v_gene: TRBV10-3; abundance: -; CDR3nt: TGTGCCATCAGTGACTCCCAGGAGAACACTGAAGCTTTCTTT; CDR3aa: CAISDSQENTEAFF
d_gene: TRBD1; j_gene: TRBJ2-2; v_gene: TRBV6-8; abundance: -; CDR3nt: TGTGCCAGCAGTTACTATCAAGACACCGGGACAGAACACACCGGGGAGCTGTTTTTT; CDR3aa: CASSYYQDTGTEHTGELFF
d_gene: -; j_gene: TRBJ2-7; v_gene: TRBV29-1; abundance: -; CDR3nt: TGCAGCGTTGAAGTCCTGACCGGGGTCTACGAGCAGTACTTC; CDR3aa: CSVEVLTGVYEQYF
d_gene: -; j_gene: TRBJ2-7; v_gene: TRBV6-5; abundance: -; CDR3nt: TGTGCCAGCAGCTCAACAGGGACCGAGCAGTACTTC; CDR3aa: CASSSTGTEQYF
d_gene: -; j_gene: TRBJ2-1; v_gene: TRBV18; abundance: few; CDR3nt: TGTGCCAGCTTAAAGCCCGCCGGGGGCATAGAGGAGCAGTTCTTC; CDR3aa: CASLKPAGGIEEQFF
d_gene: -; j_gene: TRBJ2-1; v_gene: TRBV28; abundance: -; CDR3nt: TGTGCCAGCGGCGGCTACTACAATGAGCAGTTCTTC; CDR3aa: CASGGYYNEQFF
d_gene: -; j_gene: TRBJ2-5; v_gene: TRBV15; abundance: -; CDR3nt: TGTGCCACCAGCAGAGGCGACGAGACCCAGTACTTC; CDR3aa: CATSRGDETQYF
d_gene: -; j_gene: TRBJ1-1; v_gene: TRBV15; abundance: -; CDR3nt: TGTGCCACCAGCCTTCGACACGGTCTCAACACTGAAGCTTTCTTT; CDR3aa: CATSLRHGLNTEAFF
d_gene: -; j_gene: TRBJ1-3; v_gene: TRBV6-1; abundance: -; CDR3nt: TGTGCCAGCAGTGAAGCGCTGGGGCCCCCTGGAAACACCATATATTTT; CDR3aa: CASSEALGPPGNTIYF
d_gene: TRBD2; j_gene: TRBJ2-5; v_gene: TRBV11-3; abundance: once; CDR3nt: TGTGCCAGCAGCTCGGGGGGATGGGAGGGAGAGACCCAGTACTTC; CDR3aa: CASSSGGWEGETQYF
d_gene: TRBD1; j_gene: TRBJ2-5; v_gene: TRBV7-2; abundance: -; CDR3nt: TGTGCCAGCAGCTTAGAGGCCGGGACAGGGGGGTGGGAGACCCAGTACTTC; CDR3aa: CASSLEAGTGGWETQYF
d_gene: -; j_gene: TRBJ1-4; v_gene: TRBV27; abundance: -; CDR3nt: TGTGCCAGCAGTTCTCCGGGACATTCAACTAATGAAAAACTGTTTTTT; CDR3aa: CASSSPGHSTNEKLFF
d_gene: TRBD1; j_gene: TRBJ1-2; v_gene: TRBV6-1; abundance: -; CDR3nt: TGTGCCAGCATCACCGGGACAGGGGCGAACGGCTACACCTTC; CDR3aa: CASITGTGANGYTF
d_gene: -; j_gene: TRBJ1-1; v_gene: TRBV28; abundance: few; CDR3nt: TGTGCCAGCAGTTTCTCGGGGGCAGGGGAGGATACTGAAGCTTTCTTT; CDR3aa: CASSFSGAGEDTEAFF
d_gene: TRBD1; j_gene: TRBJ2-2; v_gene: TRBV28; abundance: -; CDR3nt: TGTGCCAGCAGTACCCCGGGACAGGATGCCGGGGAGCTGTTTTTT; CDR3aa: CASSTPGQDAGELFF
d_gene: -; j_gene: TRBJ2-6; v_gene: TRBV25-1; abundance: -; CDR3nt: TGTGCCAGCAGCCCGTCTGGGGCCAACGTCCTGACTTTC; CDR3aa: CASSPSGANVLTF
d_gene: -; j_gene: TRBJ1-2; v_gene: TRBV28; abundance: -; CDR3nt: TGTGCCAGCAGTCCAGACCGGGGCTATGGCTACACCTTC; CDR3aa: CASSPDRGYGYTF
d_gene: -; j_gene: TRBJ2-2; v_gene: TRBV7-6; abundance: -; CDR3nt: TGTGCCAGCAGCTTAGGACAGGCGGCCACCGGGGAGCTGTTTTTT; CDR3aa: CASSLGQAATGELFF
d_gene: -; j_gene: TRBJ1-1; v_gene: TRBV5-1; abundance: -; CDR3nt: TGCGCCAGCAGCTTGGCACAGATGAACACTGAAGCTTTCTTT; CDR3aa: CASSLAQMNTEAFF
d_gene: -; j_gene: TRBJ2-7; v_gene: TRBV5-6; abundance: -; CDR3nt: TGTGCCAGCAGACCAGGATACTCCTACGAGCAGTACTTC; CDR3aa: CASRPGYSYEQYF
d_gene: -; j_gene: TRBJ2-7; v_gene: TRBV28; abundance: -; CDR3nt: TGTGCCAGCACCCAACCCCCGGACGAGCAGTACTTC; CDR3aa: CASTQPPDEQYF
d_gene: TRBD1; j_gene: TRBJ1-2; v_gene: TRBV5-1; abundance: -; CDR3nt: TGCGCCAGCAGCCCGGACAGGGGCCTCCCCTATGGCTACACCTTC; CDR3aa: CASSPDRGLPYGYTF
d_gene: -; j_gene: TRBJ2-1; v_gene: TRBV15; abundance: -; CDR3nt: TGTGCCACCAGCAGAGGGCCGGGCGCCAGGAACAATGAGCAGTTCTTC; CDR3aa: CATSRGPGARNNEQFF
d_gene: TRBD2; j_gene: TRBJ2-3; v_gene: TRBV18; abundance: -; CDR3nt: TGTGCCAGCTCATACTTCGCGGGAGAGGTAGATACGCAGTATTTT; CDR3aa: CASSYFAGEVDTQYF
d_gene: -; j_gene: TRBJ2-2; v_gene: TRBV7-9; abundance: once; CDR3nt: TGTGCCAGCAGCTTTTTTGGGGAAACCGGGGAGCTGTTTTTT; CDR3aa: CASSFFGETGELFF
d_gene: -; j_gene: TRBJ2-1; v_gene: TRBV25-1; abundance: once; CDR3nt: TGTGCCAGCAGGAGTGGAAGCTCCTACAATGAGCAGTTCTTC; CDR3aa: CASRSGSSYNEQFF
d_gene: -; j_gene: TRBJ1-3; v_gene: TRBV4-2; abundance: -; CDR3nt: TGTGCCAGCAGCCAAGAAAGGGGACCTGGAAACACCATATATTTT; CDR3aa: CASSQERGPGNTIYF
d_gene: -; j_gene: TRBJ1-2; v_gene: TRBV6-5; abundance: -; CDR3nt: TGTGCCAGCAGTTACTCGAATAGGGGTGGCTACACCTTC; CDR3aa: CASSYSNRGGYTF
d_gene: TRBD2; j_gene: TRBJ2-3; v_gene: TRBV7-3; abundance: -; CDR3nt: TGTGCCAGCAGCAGTGGAGTAGCGGGAAAGGCAGATACGCAGTATTTT; CDR3aa: CASSSGVAGKADTQYF
d_gene: -; j_gene: TRBJ1-2; v_gene: TRBV10-1; abundance: -; CDR3nt: TGCGCCAGCAGTGAGCTAAGAGACTATGGCTACACCTTC; CDR3aa: CASSELRDYGYTF
d_gene: -; j_gene: TRBJ2-1; v_gene: TRBV5-6; abundance: -; CDR3nt: TGTGCCAGCAGCTTTATGACGCAGGGAGGCAATGAGCAGTTCTTC; CDR3aa: CASSFMTQGGNEQFF
d_gene: -; j_gene: TRBJ1-2; v_gene: TRBV29-1; abundance: -; CDR3nt: TGCAGCGTTGACGTCTATGGCTACACCTTC; CDR3aa: CSVDVYGYTF
d_gene: -; j_gene: TRBJ2-2; v_gene: TRBV7-3; abundance: once; CDR3nt: TGTGCCAGCAGCTTATATGGACCAGGGGCAGGGAACACCGGGGAGCTGTTTTTT; CDR3aa: CASSLYGPGAGNTGELFF
d_gene: -; j_gene: TRBJ1-3; v_gene: TRBV5-6; abundance: -; CDR3nt: TGTGCCAGCAGCTTCGGTGACCGAGTTAGCACCATATATTTT; CDR3aa: CASSFGDRVSTIYF
d_gene: -; j_gene: TRBJ2-2; v_gene: TRBV7-3; abundance: -; CDR3nt: TGTGCCAGCAGCTCGGTCCCAGGGGACACCGGGGAGCTGTTTTTT; CDR3aa: CASSSVPGDTGELFF
d_gene: -; j_gene: TRBJ2-7; v_gene: TRBV28; abundance: -; CDR3nt: TGTGCCAGCAGTTCCTACTACGAGCAGTACTTC; CDR3aa: CASSSYYEQYF
d_gene: -; j_gene: TRBJ2-3; v_gene: TRBV6-5; abundance: -; CDR3nt: TGTGCCAGCAGGGTCCGGGTTTGGGGCACAGATACGCAGTATTTT; CDR3aa: CASRVRVWGTDTQYF
d_gene: -; j_gene: TRBJ1-3; v_gene: TRBV5-1; abundance: -; CDR3nt: TGCGCCAGCAGCCCCTCCCAGTCTGGAAACACCATATATTTT; CDR3aa: CASSPSQSGNTIYF
d_gene: TRBD2; j_gene: TRBJ2-7; v_gene: TRBV25-1; abundance: -; CDR3nt: TGTGCCAGCAGTGAGCCGGGAGGGCGCGAGCAGTACTTC; CDR3aa: CASSEPGGREQYF
d_gene: -; j_gene: TRBJ2-5; v_gene: TRBV6-6; abundance: -; CDR3nt: TGTGCCAGCAGGTCCCCGGGTCCGCAGGGTATGACCCAGTACTTC; CDR3aa: CASRSPGPQGMTQYF
d_gene: TRBD2; j_gene: TRBJ2-5; v_gene: TRBV5-6; abundance: -; CDR3nt: TGTGCCAGCAGCTTGAGGCTAGCGGGAGGGCCTGAAGAGACCCAGTACTTC; CDR3aa: CASSLRLAGGPEETQYF
d_gene: -; j_gene: TRBJ2-1; v_gene: TRBV13; abundance: -; CDR3nt: TGTGCCAGCAGCCCCTTTGGCTCCTACAATGAGCAGTTCTTC; CDR3aa: CASSPFGSYNEQFF
d_gene: -; j_gene: TRBJ2-1; v_gene: TRBV7-2; abundance: -; CDR3nt: TGTGCCAGCAGCTCAGCTGTCAGAGGAGCGGCCTCCTACAATGAGCAGTTCTTC; CDR3aa: CASSSAVRGAASYNEQFF
d_gene: TRBD2; j_gene: TRBJ2-5; v_gene: TRBV15; abundance: -; CDR3nt: TGTGCCACCAGCAGAGATCGCGGCGGGAGGGCCAAGACCCAGTACTTC; CDR3aa: CATSRDRGGRAKTQYF
d_gene: TRBD1; j_gene: TRBJ1-1; v_gene: TRBV5-1; abundance: few; CDR3nt: TGCGCCAGCAGCTCGACAGGGACCACTGAAGCTTTCTTT; CDR3aa: CASSSTGTTEAFF
d_gene: -; j_gene: TRBJ2-2; v_gene: TRBV5-6; abundance: -; CDR3nt: TGTGCCAGCAGCTTAGGGGCCGGACCCAACACCGGGGAGCTGTTTTTT; CDR3aa: CASSLGAGPNTGELFF
d_gene: -; j_gene: TRBJ2-7; v_gene: TRBV28; abundance: -; CDR3nt: TGTGCCAGCAGTTTAGGTCCGGGGATGGGGACCTACGAGCAGTACTTC; CDR3aa: CASSLGPGMGTYEQYF
d_gene: -; j_gene: TRBJ1-5; v_gene: TRBV28; abundance: -; CDR3nt: TGTGCCAGCAGCCCCCTAGGGGGGCATCAGCCCCAGCATTTT; CDR3aa: CASSPLGGHQPQHF
d_gene: -; j_gene: TRBJ2-2; v_gene: TRBV7-7; abundance: -; CDR3nt: TGTGCCAGCAGCTTAGGAAGCGGGTCCTCCACCGGGGAGCTGTTTTTT; CDR3aa: CASSLGSGSSTGELFF